This is a list of T cell receptor beta chains from one sample in a study of control samples from healthy donors and cancer patients. Only in-frame clones appear in the TCRdb table, and some are missing; sequencing was by immunoSEQ multiplex PCR. The repertoire holds about 130,000 clones, 92% seen once, with around 2.1% in the top ten. The sample consisted of blood. These TCRs come from a woman between 50 and 59 years old in good health. Each CDR3 is given with its conserved first and last residue. Fields, in order: J gene, V gene, clone size, D gene, CDR3 protein, CDR3 DNA. A D gene is named only where the DNA matches it firmly. Only some rows state a clone size, as once, few, many or a class for expanded clones.

J gene: TRBJ1-2
V gene: TRBV21-1
clone size: -
D gene: -
CDR3 protein: CASSKEDRGGYTF
CDR3 DNA: TGTGCCAGCAGCAAAGAGGACAGGGGTGGCTACACCTTC

J gene: TRBJ1-1
V gene: TRBV19
clone size: -
D gene: -
CDR3 protein: CASSASGTTNTEAFF
CDR3 DNA: TGTGCCAGTAGTGCTTCCGGGACAACGAACACTGAAGCTTTCTTT

J gene: TRBJ1-2
V gene: TRBV3-1/TRBV3-2
clone size: -
D gene: TRBD1
CDR3 protein: CASSRMSGQGNYGYTF
CDR3 DNA: TGTGCCAGCAGCCGCATGTCGGGACAGGGCAACTATGGCTACACCTTC

J gene: TRBJ2-1
V gene: TRBV6-5
clone size: -
D gene: -
CDR3 protein: CASSYGREYNEQFF
CDR3 DNA: TGTGCCAGCAGTTACGGGCGAGAGTACAATGAGCAGTTCTTC

J gene: TRBJ1-1
V gene: TRBV5-1
clone size: -
D gene: -
CDR3 protein: CASSLAQLTEAFF
CDR3 DNA: TGCGCCAGCAGCTTGGCCCAACTCACTGAAGCTTTCTTT

J gene: TRBJ1-2
V gene: TRBV28
clone size: -
D gene: -
CDR3 protein: CASSSPVSYGYTF
CDR3 DNA: TGTGCCAGCAGTTCCCCCGTTTCCTATGGCTACACCTTC

J gene: TRBJ2-5
V gene: TRBV5-1
clone size: -
D gene: TRBD2
CDR3 protein: CASRVAGGMETQYF
CDR3 DNA: TGCGCCAGCAGAGTAGCGGGGGGGATGGAGACCCAGTACTTC

J gene: TRBJ1-6
V gene: TRBV7-8
clone size: -
D gene: TRBD1
CDR3 protein: CASSLAGTGILLSPLHF
CDR3 DNA: TGTGCCAGCAGCTTAGCTGGGACAGGGATCCTGCTGTCACCCCTCCACTTT

J gene: TRBJ2-3
V gene: TRBV11-3
clone size: -
D gene: TRBD1
CDR3 protein: CASSGGTGFADTQYF
CDR3 DNA: TGTGCCAGCAGCGGAGGGACAGGGTTCGCAGATACGCAGTATTTT

J gene: TRBJ1-1
V gene: TRBV13
clone size: -
D gene: -
CDR3 protein: CASSQGTEAFF
CDR3 DNA: TGTGCCAGCAGCCAAGGCACTGAAGCTTTCTTT

J gene: TRBJ2-2
V gene: TRBV19
clone size: -
D gene: TRBD1
CDR3 protein: CASSIRGYTGELFF
CDR3 DNA: TGTGCCAGTAGTATCAGGGGGTACACCGGGGAGCTGTTTTTT

J gene: TRBJ1-2
V gene: TRBV3-1/TRBV3-2
clone size: -
D gene: -
CDR3 protein: CASSRTEEEPGYTF
CDR3 DNA: TGTGCCAGCAGCCGGACCGAAGAGGAGCCTGGCTACACCTTC

J gene: TRBJ2-5
V gene: TRBV24-1
clone size: -
D gene: -
CDR3 protein: CATSDIQETQYF
CDR3 DNA: TGTGCCACCAGTGACATACAAGAGACCCAGTACTTC

J gene: TRBJ1-3
V gene: TRBV3-1/TRBV3-2
clone size: -
D gene: TRBD1
CDR3 protein: CASSKAGTGTVDF
CDR3 DNA: TGTGCCAGCAGCAAAGCTGGAACCGGGACAGTCGATTTT

J gene: TRBJ1-2
V gene: TRBV23-1
clone size: -
D gene: TRBD1
CDR3 protein: CASSLPTGDYGYTF
CDR3 DNA: TGCGCCAGCAGTCTACCGACAGGGGACTATGGCTACACCTTC

J gene: TRBJ1-1
V gene: TRBV19
clone size: once
D gene: -
CDR3 protein: CASSIGRVHTEAFF
CDR3 DNA: TGTGCCAGTAGTATTGGTCGGGTACACACTGAAGCTTTCTTT

J gene: TRBJ2-2
V gene: TRBV6-5
clone size: -
D gene: TRBD2
CDR3 protein: CASGPGLAWTGELFF
CDR3 DNA: TGTGCCAGCGGACCGGGACTAGCGTGGACCGGGGAGCTGTTTTTT

J gene: TRBJ1-1
V gene: TRBV28
clone size: -
D gene: TRBD1
CDR3 protein: CASRWTGENTEAFF
CDR3 DNA: TGTGCCAGCAGGTGGACAGGGGAGAACACTGAAGCTTTCTTT

J gene: TRBJ2-3
V gene: TRBV10-1
clone size: -
D gene: TRBD2
CDR3 protein: CASSSGIADTQYF
CDR3 DNA: TGCGCCAGCTCGAGCGGGATCGCAGATACGCAGTATTTT

J gene: TRBJ1-4
V gene: TRBV7-9
clone size: once
D gene: -
CDR3 protein: CASSRSMEKLFF
CDR3 DNA: TGTGCCAGCAGCCGCTCGATGGAAAAACTGTTTTTT

J gene: TRBJ2-5
V gene: TRBV12-3/TRBV12-4
clone size: -
D gene: -
CDR3 protein: CASRTVGQETQYF
CDR3 DNA: TGTGCCAGCAGGACTGTCGGCCAAGAGACCCAGTACTTC

J gene: TRBJ1-4
V gene: TRBV25-1
clone size: -
D gene: TRBD1
CDR3 protein: CASTDERTGGEKLFF
CDR3 DNA: TGTGCCAGCACCGATGAACGGACAGGGGGAGAAAAACTGTTTTTT